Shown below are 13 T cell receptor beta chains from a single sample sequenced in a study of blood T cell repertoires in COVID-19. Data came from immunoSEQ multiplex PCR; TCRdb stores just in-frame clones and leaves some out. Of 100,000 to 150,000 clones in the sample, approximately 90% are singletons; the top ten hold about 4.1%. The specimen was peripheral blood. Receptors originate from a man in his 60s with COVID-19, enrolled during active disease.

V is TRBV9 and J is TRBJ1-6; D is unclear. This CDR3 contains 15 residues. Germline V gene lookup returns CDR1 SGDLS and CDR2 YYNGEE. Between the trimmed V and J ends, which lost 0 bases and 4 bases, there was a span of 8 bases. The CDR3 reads CASSVGPRYNSPLHF. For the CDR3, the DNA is TGTGCCAGCAGCGTAGGGCCCAGGTATAATTCACCCCTCCACTTT.

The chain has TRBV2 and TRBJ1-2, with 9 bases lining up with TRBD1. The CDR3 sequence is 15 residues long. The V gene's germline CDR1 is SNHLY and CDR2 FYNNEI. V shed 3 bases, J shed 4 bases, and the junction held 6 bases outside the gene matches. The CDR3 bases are TGTGCCAGCAGTGAGGGACAGGGACTATTCTATGGCTACACCTTC. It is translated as CASSEGQGLFYGYTF.

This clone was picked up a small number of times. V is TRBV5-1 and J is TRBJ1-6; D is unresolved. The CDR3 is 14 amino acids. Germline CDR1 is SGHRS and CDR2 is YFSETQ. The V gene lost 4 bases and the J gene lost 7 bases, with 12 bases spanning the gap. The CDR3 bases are TGCGCCAGCAGCCTAGACCTGATGAATTCACCCCTCCACTTT. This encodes CASSLDLMNSPLHF.

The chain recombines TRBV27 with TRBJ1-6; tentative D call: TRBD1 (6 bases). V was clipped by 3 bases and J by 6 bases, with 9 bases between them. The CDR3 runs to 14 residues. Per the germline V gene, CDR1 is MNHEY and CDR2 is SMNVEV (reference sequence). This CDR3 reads CASSFGGVNSPLHF. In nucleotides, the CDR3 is TGTGCCAGCAGTTTTGGGGGCGTTAATTCACCCCTCCACTTT.

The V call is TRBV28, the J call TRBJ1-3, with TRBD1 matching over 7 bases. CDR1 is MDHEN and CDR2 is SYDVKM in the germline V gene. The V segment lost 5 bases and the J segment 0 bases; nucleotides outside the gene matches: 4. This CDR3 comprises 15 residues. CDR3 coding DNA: TGTGCCAGCAGTCCAGGGGGTCACTCTGGAAACACCATATATTTT. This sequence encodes CASSPGGHSGNTIYF.

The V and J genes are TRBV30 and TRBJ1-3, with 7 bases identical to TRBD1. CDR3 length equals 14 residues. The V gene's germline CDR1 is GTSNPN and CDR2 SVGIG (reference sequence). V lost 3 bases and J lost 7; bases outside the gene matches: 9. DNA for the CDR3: TGTGCCTGGAGGGCCTGGGACAGAGGGAACACCATATATTTT. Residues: CAWRAWDRGNTIYF.

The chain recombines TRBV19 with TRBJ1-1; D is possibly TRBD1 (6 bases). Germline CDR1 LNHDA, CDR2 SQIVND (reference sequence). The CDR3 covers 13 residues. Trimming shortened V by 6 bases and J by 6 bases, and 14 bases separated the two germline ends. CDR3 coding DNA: TGTGCCAGTAGCCCGACAGGCGTTGCTGAAGCTTTCTTT. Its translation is CASSPTGVAEAFF. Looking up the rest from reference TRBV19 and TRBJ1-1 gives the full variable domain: DGGITQSPKYLFRKEGQNVTLSCEQNLNHDAMYWYRQDPGQGLRLIYYSQIVNDFQKGDIAEGYSVSREKKESFPLTVTSAQKNPTAFYLCASSPTGVAEAFFGQGTRLTVV.

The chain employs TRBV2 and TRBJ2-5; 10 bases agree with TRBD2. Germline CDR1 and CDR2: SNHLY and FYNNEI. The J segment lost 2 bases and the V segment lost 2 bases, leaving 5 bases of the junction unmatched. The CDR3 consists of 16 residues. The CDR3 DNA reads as TGTGCCAGCAGTGAAAATCGAGCGGGGGGGCAAGAGACCCAGTACTTC. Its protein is CASSENRAGGQETQYF.

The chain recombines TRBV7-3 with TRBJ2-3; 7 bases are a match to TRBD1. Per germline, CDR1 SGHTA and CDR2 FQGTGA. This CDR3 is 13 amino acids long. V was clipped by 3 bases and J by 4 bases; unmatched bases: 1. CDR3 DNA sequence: TGTGCCAGCAGCTTCGGACAGGCAGATACGCAGTATTTT. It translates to CASSFGQADTQYF.

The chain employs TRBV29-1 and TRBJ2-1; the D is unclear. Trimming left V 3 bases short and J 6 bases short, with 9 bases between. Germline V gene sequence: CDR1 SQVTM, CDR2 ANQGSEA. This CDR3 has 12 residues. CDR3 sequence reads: CSVERGINEQFF. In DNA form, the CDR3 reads TGCAGCGTTGAGAGAGGTATCAATGAGCAGTTCTTC.

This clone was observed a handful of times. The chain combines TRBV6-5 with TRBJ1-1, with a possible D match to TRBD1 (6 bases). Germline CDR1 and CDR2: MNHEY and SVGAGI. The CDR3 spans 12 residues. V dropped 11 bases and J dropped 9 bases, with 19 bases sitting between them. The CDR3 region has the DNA TGTGCCGGAGGGGCGGGGGGCCCCCAAGCTTTCTTT. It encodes CAGGAGGPQAFF.

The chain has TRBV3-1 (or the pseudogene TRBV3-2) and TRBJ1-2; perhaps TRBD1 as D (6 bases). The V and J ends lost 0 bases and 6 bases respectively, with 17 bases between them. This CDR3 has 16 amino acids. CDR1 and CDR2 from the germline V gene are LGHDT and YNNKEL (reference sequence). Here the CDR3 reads CASSQDRGRGRDGYTF. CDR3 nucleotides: TGTGCCAGCAGCCAAGATAGAGGCAGGGGTAGAGATGGCTACACCTTC.

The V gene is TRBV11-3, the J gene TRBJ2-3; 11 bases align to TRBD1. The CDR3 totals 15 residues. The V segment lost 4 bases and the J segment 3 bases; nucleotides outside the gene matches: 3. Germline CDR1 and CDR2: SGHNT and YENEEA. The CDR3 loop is CASSSRDRGTDTQYF. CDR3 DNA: TGTGCCAGCAGCTCCCGGGACAGGGGGACAGATACGCAGTATTTT.